This T cell receptor (beta chain) was identified in a study of cytomegalovirus exposure and HLA in healthy donors. Study observations and caveats: A list of 164 TCR beta chains associated with cytomegalovirus was given. DRB1 had the most TCR associations and HLA-C the fewest, a later analysis found, with rates varying by HLA locus. When the data were analyzed later, several of the most significant clusters appeared to be linked to common viral pathogens.

For this clone: Its specificity is not known.

Vbeta (60) and Jbeta (13) primers were used in the PCR. The table came from immunoSEQ multiplex PCR; TCRdb's copy has only in-frame clones and leaves some out. Among about 62,000 clones listed, less than 85% were seen once. In germline, CDR1 is SGHNT, CDR2 YYREEE (reference sequence). The V end was cut by 0 bases, the J end by 1 base, with 5 bases between. CDR3 length: 14 amino acids. The sequenced sample was PBMCs. This clonotype was obtained from a woman aged 25 to 45 in good health and CMV-seronegative. The chain has TRBV5-4 and TRBJ1-3, with D perhaps TRBD1 (5 bases). Here the CDR3 reads CASSLAGSGNTIYF. DNA for the CDR3: TGTGCCAGCAGCTTGGCAGGGTCTGGAAACACCATATATTTT. Full variable domain (rest looked up from reference TRBV5-4 and TRBJ1-3): ETGVTQSPTHLIKTRGQQVTLRCSSQSGHNTVSWYQQALGQGPQFIFQYYREEENGRGNFPPRFSGLQFPNYSSELNVNALELDDSALYLCASSLAGSGNTIYFGEGSWLTVV.